A selection of T cell receptor beta chains follows, all from one sample in a study of T cell repertoires in cytomegalovirus infection. These receptors have no identified antigens. Each CDR3 protein is one row after TCRdb ran MiXCR on the reads. Of about 500,000 distinct CDR3 sequences in the sample, 33% were seen once. The source material was cultured PBMCs, sampled from culture after CMV antigen stimulation. Receptor source: a human donor in good health (CMV status not recorded). Some clones in this sample may be carry-over from other donors' samples. The CDR3 runs from the conserved cysteine through the conserved F or W. A D gene is named only where the DNA matches it firmly. Expanded clones are given a class, and other clones once, few, many or no size at all.

D: NA; V: TRBV20-1; J: TRBJ2-5; size: NA; DNA: TGCAGTGCTAGAGATCGTTACCGGGAGACCCAGTACTTC; CDR3: CSARDRYRETQYF
D: TRBD2; V: TRBV6-2/TRBV6-3; J: TRBJ2-1; size: few; DNA: TGTGCCAGCAGTTACTCTAACCCGGGGCCAAGGACTAGCGACTCCTACAATGAGCAGTTCTTC; CDR3: CASSYSNPGPRTSDSYNEQFF
D: NA; V: TRBV4-1; J: TRBJ2-3; size: NA; DNA: TGCGCCAGCAGCCCCCCCGGTTCAGATACGCAGTATTTT; CDR3: CASSPPGSDTQYF
D: TRBD1; V: TRBV15; J: TRBJ2-2; size: NA; DNA: TGTGCCACCAGCAGAGATCCGGACAGGGCAGTTTCCGGGGAGCTGTTTTTT; CDR3: CATSRDPDRAVSGELFF
D: TRBD1; V: TRBV5-6; J: TRBJ1-1; size: NA; DNA: TGTGCCAGCAGCTTACCACCAGGACAGGGGAACACTGAAGCTTTCTTT; CDR3: CASSLPPGQGNTEAFF
D: NA; V: TRBV7-2; J: TRBJ2-3; size: many; DNA: TGTGCCAGCAGCTCGGACTACCCATCGCAGTATTTT; CDR3: CASSSDYPSQYF
D: NA; V: TRBV4-1; J: TRBJ2-4; size: NA; DNA: TGCGCCAGCAGCCAAGGCCTGTCCCCAGCCCCTCCCGATATTATGTACTTC; CDR3: CASSQGLSPAPPDIMYF
D: NA; V: TRBV7-8; J: TRBJ1-1; size: NA; DNA: TGTGCCAGCAGCTTAAAGGGGTTCACTGAAGCTTTCTTT; CDR3: CASSLKGFTEAFF
D: NA; V: TRBV18; J: TRBJ1-5; size: NA; DNA: TGTGCCAGCTCACCGGGGGTCGAGCAGCCCCAGCATTTT; CDR3: CASSPGVEQPQHF
D: TRBD2; V: TRBV6-5; J: TRBJ2-1; size: once; DNA: TGTGCCAGCAGTCCTCTCAGCGGGGGAGGACACTACAATGAGCAGTTCTTC; CDR3: CASSPLSGGGHYNEQFF
D: NA; V: TRBV20-1; J: TRBJ2-5; size: NA; DNA: TGCAGTGCTCGGGGCGGGGAGTGGAAGACCCAGTACTTC; CDR3: CSARGGEWKTQYF
D: NA; V: TRBV12-3/TRBV12-4; J: TRBJ2-7; size: NA; DNA: TGTGCCAGCATGCATCTCCGGTGGGAGCAGTACTTC; CDR3: CASMHLRWEQYF
D: NA; V: TRBV7-2; J: TRBJ2-1; size: many; DNA: TGTGCCAGCAGCTTATATGGCGGGATCACTAACAATGAGCAGTTCTTC; CDR3: CASSLYGGITNNEQFF
D: NA; V: TRBV7-8; J: TRBJ1-5; size: few; DNA: TGTGCCAGCAGCCCCTACGGGGGAACAGATAGCAATCAGCCCCAGCATTTT; CDR3: CASSPYGGTDSNQPQHF
D: NA; V: TRBV2; J: TRBJ1-6; size: many; DNA: TGTGCCAGCAGTGTGTCAAGTCCAGGGGCCGGTTCACCCCTCCACTTT; CDR3: CASSVSSPGAGSPLHF
D: NA; V: TRBV7-9; J: TRBJ1-6; size: NA; DNA: TGTGCCAGCAGCCCTTTATGGGGGAATAATTCACCCCTCCACTTT; CDR3: CASSPLWGNNSPLHF
D: TRBD1; V: TRBV20-1; J: TRBJ2-5; size: few; DNA: TGCAGTGCTAGGGCAGACAGGGTGCGGGAGACCCAGTACTTC; CDR3: CSARADRVRETQYF
D: NA; V: TRBV27; J: TRBJ2-6; size: few; DNA: TGTGCCAGCAGTTTATTAGGGAACGGGGCCAACGTCCTGACTTTC; CDR3: CASSLLGNGANVLTF
D: NA; V: TRBV29-1; J: TRBJ1-2; size: few; DNA: TGCACCCACAAGAGGTGGACAGACTATGGCTACACCTTC; CDR3: CTHKRWTDYGYTF
D: NA; V: TRBV7-8; J: TRBJ1-4; size: many; DNA: TGTGCCAGCAGCTTAGACAGGGCTGGTGAAAAACTGTTTTTT; CDR3: CASSLDRAGEKLFF
D: NA; V: TRBV18; J: TRBJ1-1; size: NA; DNA: TGTGCCAGCTCACCACTCTCGCAGAACACTGAAGCTTTCTTT; CDR3: CASSPLSQNTEAFF
D: NA; V: TRBV28; J: TRBJ2-1; size: NA; DNA: TGTGCCAGCAGTTGGACCGGCTCACGCTCCTACAATGAGCAGTTCTTC; CDR3: CASSWTGSRSYNEQFF
D: TRBD1; V: TRBV20-1; J: TRBJ2-3; size: few; DNA: TGCAGTGCTAGAGGGGGACAGAGCACAGATACGCAGTATTTT; CDR3: CSARGGQSTDTQYF
D: TRBD1; V: TRBV7-2; J: TRBJ2-5; size: few; DNA: TGTGCCAGCAGCTCGGGACAGAAAGAGACCCAGTACTTC; CDR3: CASSSGQKETQYF
D: NA; V: TRBV6-2/TRBV6-3; J: TRBJ2-1; size: NA; DNA: TGTGCCAGCAGTTCCCCGGGGGAAACCTACAATGAGCAGTTCTTC; CDR3: CASSSPGETYNEQFF
D: NA; V: TRBV7-2; J: TRBJ1-4; size: once; DNA: TGTGCCAGCAGCACCACGAGGTCCGGGAATGAAAAACTGTTTTTT; CDR3: CASSTTRSGNEKLFF
D: NA; V: TRBV6-5; J: TRBJ2-3; size: few; DNA: TGTGCCAGCAGTTACCGCTACCCGGAGACAAATACGCAGTATTTT; CDR3: CASSYRYPETNTQYF
D: NA; V: TRBV11-2; J: TRBJ2-1; size: NA; DNA: TGTGCCAGCAGCTTTATCAAGCAGTTCTTC; CDR3: CASSFIKQFF
D: NA; V: TRBV7-2; J: TRBJ1-1; size: few; DNA: TGTGCCAGCAGCCGACGGGGGGTAGAAGCTTTCTTT; CDR3: CASSRRGVEAFF
D: NA; V: TRBV7-3; J: TRBJ1-6; size: few; DNA: TGTGCCAGCAGCCAAACAGGGATCAATTCACCCCTCCACTTT; CDR3: CASSQTGINSPLHF
D: TRBD2; V: TRBV2; J: TRBJ2-1; size: NA; DNA: TGTGCCAGCAGTGGTGGGACTAGCGGGAGCTATGAGCAGTTCTTC; CDR3: CASSGGTSGSYEQFF
D: TRBD1; V: TRBV7-2; J: TRBJ1-4; size: NA; DNA: TGTGCCAGCAGCTTAGAAGGGACAGCCTTGTATGAAAAACTGTTTTTT; CDR3: CASSLEGTALYEKLFF
D: NA; V: TRBV7-8; J: TRBJ2-3; size: few; DNA: TGTGCCAGCAGCCCGCCCCCGGGGACAGATACGCAGTATTTT; CDR3: CASSPPPGTDTQYF
D: NA; V: TRBV7-6; J: TRBJ2-7; size: few; DNA: TGTGCCAGCAGCGGAGGGGACAGAGCCTACGAGCAGTACTTC; CDR3: CASSGGDRAYEQYF
D: TRBD2; V: TRBV10-3; J: TRBJ2-1; size: NA; DNA: TGTGCCATCAGGGAGAGCGGGAACAATGAGCAGTTCTTC; CDR3: CAIRESGNNEQFF
D: TRBD2; V: TRBV19; J: TRBJ2-1; size: NA; DNA: TGTGCCAGTGGACACGGGACTAGCGGTTCCCCCTACAATGAGCAGTTCTTC; CDR3: CASGHGTSGSPYNEQFF
D: TRBD2; V: TRBV11-2; J: TRBJ2-3; size: many; DNA: TGTGCCAGCAGCCCTCCAGGCGGGGGGGCACAGAATTATGGAGATACGCAGTATTTT; CDR3: CASSPPGGGAQNYGDTQYF
D: NA; V: TRBV7-2; J: TRBJ2-1; size: few; DNA: TGTGCCAGCTCAAACGGCCCGTACAATGAGCAGTTCTTC; CDR3: CASSNGPYNEQFF
D: TRBD2; V: TRBV7-9; J: TRBJ2-1; size: NA; DNA: TGTGCCAGCAGCTTCAAGCGGGACCAAACGGAGCAGTTCTTC; CDR3: CASSFKRDQTEQFF
D: TRBD2; V: TRBV28; J: TRBJ2-7; size: NA; DNA: TGTGCCAGCAGTTTCGCTAGCGGGAGTTACGAGCAGTACTTC; CDR3: CASSFASGSYEQYF
D: TRBD1; V: TRBV19; J: TRBJ1-1; size: NA; DNA: TGTGCCAGTAGTATAGCGACAGGGGTTGAAGCTTTCTTT; CDR3: CASSIATGVEAFF
D: NA; V: TRBV18; J: TRBJ2-1; size: NA; DNA: TGTGCCAGCTCAGACAGGGCGGGAGCCCCGAGGAATGAGCAGTTCTTC; CDR3: CASSDRAGAPRNEQFF
D: NA; V: TRBV20-1; J: TRBJ1-2; size: NA; DNA: TGCAGTGCTAGGCCCCCGGGGATCGGCTATGGCTACACCTTC; CDR3: CSARPPGIGYGYTF
D: NA; V: TRBV28; J: TRBJ1-1; size: NA; DNA: TGTGCCAGCAGTTTATTAGTGAGTCCAATAAAGAACACTGAAGCTTTCTTT; CDR3: CASSLLVSPIKNTEAFF
D: TRBD2; V: TRBV6-2/TRBV6-3; J: TRBJ2-7; size: NA; DNA: TGTGCCAGCAGGACTAGCGGCGACTACGATCAGTACTTC; CDR3: CASRTSGDYDQYF
D: TRBD2; V: TRBV7-6; J: TRBJ2-1; size: NA; DNA: TGTGCCAGCAGCCCTAGGACTAGACCAGACCTTCATGAGCAGTTCTTC; CDR3: CASSPRTRPDLHEQFF
D: NA; V: TRBV10-2; J: TRBJ1-1; size: few; DNA: TGCGCCAGCAGTGCAGACAGGGAAGCTTTCTTT; CDR3: CASSADREAFF
D: TRBD1; V: TRBV3-1; J: TRBJ2-5; size: NA; DNA: TGTGCCAGCAGCGACAGGGGGCAAGGCGGGTATCAAGAGACCCAGTACTTC; CDR3: CASSDRGQGGYQETQYF
D: NA; V: TRBV6-2/TRBV6-3; J: TRBJ2-7; size: NA; DNA: TGTGCCAGCAGTTACGTGGGGAACGAGCAGTACTTC; CDR3: CASSYVGNEQYF
D: TRBD2; V: TRBV7-9; J: TRBJ2-7; size: NA; DNA: TGTGCCAGCAGTCATACTAGCGGGTTCGAATACGAGCAGTACTTC; CDR3: CASSHTSGFEYEQYF